These 10 T cell receptor beta chains came from one sample sequenced in a study of T cell repertoires in cytomegalovirus infection. Their specific antigens are unknown. TCRdb re-analysed the reads in MiXCR, keeping a single row per CDR3 protein. The data show around 900,000 distinct CDR3 sequences, roughly 30% seen once. The sample consisted of cultured CD8+ T cells from PBMCs, taken from culture after CMV antigen stimulation. The origin of the receptors is a human donor in good health (CMV status not recorded). Some clones in this sample may be carry-over from other donors' samples.

This chain uses TRBV4-1 with TRBJ1-6; D is uncertain. The V end was cut by 5 bases, the J end by 6 bases, with 17 bases between. The CDR3 has 16 residues. Looked up from germline, CDR1 is MGHRA and CDR2 is YSYEKL. CDR3 protein: CASSYSVNGVNSPLHF. In nucleotides, the CDR3 is TGCGCCAGCAGCTACTCGGTGAACGGCGTTAATTCACCCCTCCACTTT.

This clonotype has more than one count but fewer than ten. The chain uses TRBV28 and TRBJ2-7, with D perhaps being TRBD1 or TRBD2 (5 bases each). This CDR3 comprises 16 residues. Germline loops: CDR1 MDHEN, CDR2 SYDVKM. V lost 2 bases and J lost 3, with 17 bases in between. In DNA form, the CDR3 reads TGTGCCAGCAGTTTAGGCGAGGGGTCCTCCCTCTACGAGCAGTACGTC. Translating it yields CASSLGEGSSLYEQYV.

The sample holds many counts of this clonotype. V usage is TRBV28 and J usage is TRBJ1-1, with 10 nucleotides matching TRBD1. Germline values: CDR1 MDHEN, CDR2 SYDVKM. CDR3 size: 13 residues. V lost 5 bases and J lost 10; bases outside the gene matches: 7. CDR3 coding DNA: TGTGCCAGCAGTAGATTGGGACAGGGGAGAGCTTTCTTT. As protein: CASSRLGQGRAFF.

In its sample, this clonotype was seen a few times. The rearrangement links TRBV11-3 to TRBJ2-1; D ambiguous. CDR1 is SGHNT, CDR2 YENEEA, per germline. The CDR3 runs to 13 residues. V shed 5 bases and J shed 7 bases, with 12 bases lying between them. CDR3 protein: CASSRDPENEQFF. CDR3 DNA sequence: TGTGCCAGCAGCCGCGATCCGGAGAATGAGCAGTTCTTC. The variable domain in full, with the rest retrieved from reference TRBV11-3 and TRBJ2-1, is EAGVVQSPRYKIIEKKQPVAFWCNPISGHNTLYWYLQNLGQGPELLIRYENEEAVDDSQLPKDRFSAERLKGVDSTLKIQPAELGDSAVYLCASSRDPENEQFFGPGTRLTVL.

V usage is TRBV27 and J usage is TRBJ2-7, with a weak D call TRBD1 (6 bases). Deletions cut 6 bases from V and 2 bases from J, with 17 bases between. Germline V lookup: CDR1 MNHEY, CDR2 SMNVEV (reference sequence). The CDR3 loop spans 15 amino acids. This CDR3 reads CASSRGTGLAYEQYV. The CDR3 coding sequence is TGTGCCAGCAGCAGGGGTACAGGGCTAGCCTACGAGCAGTACGTC.

The CDR3: CASRTGDGEAFF. The CDR3 DNA reads TGTGCCAGCAGAACCGGGGACGGTGAAGCTTTCTTT. The chain couples TRBV7-9 to TRBJ1-1, with D maybe TRBD1 (5 bases). Germline V gives CDR1 SEHNR, CDR2 FQNEAQ (reference sequence). The CDR3 contains 12 residues. Deletions cut 6 bases from V and 7 bases from J, with 12 bases between.

CDR3 protein: CSARDWGQVREGVAYSNQPQHF. CDR3 DNA: TGCAGTGCTAGAGATTGGGGACAGGTCCGGGAAGGGGTTGCTTATAGCAATCAGCCCCAGCATTTT. The chain carries TRBV20-1 and TRBJ1-5; 8 bases map to TRBD1. J was trimmed by 0 bases and V by 0 bases; bases with no gene match: 22. The CDR3 length is 22 residues. The germline V gene has CDR1 DFQATT and CDR2 SNEGSKA (reference sequence).

This clonotype was seen only once. The chain carries TRBV6-1 and TRBJ2-1, with unresolved D. The germline V and J ends were trimmed by 2 bases and 0 bases, with 11 bases remaining between them. CDR3 length: 16 residues. Germline CDR1 MNHNS, CDR2 SASEGT. CDR3 residues: CASSEQVRSSYNEQFF. CDR3 DNA sequence: TGTGCCAGCAGTGAACAGGTGAGGAGCTCCTACAATGAGCAGTTCTTC.

The chain uses TRBV29-1 and TRBJ2-3, with 10 bases matching TRBD2. The CDR3 runs 15 residues. The germline V gene has CDR1 SQVTM and CDR2 ANQGSEA. The ends lost 7 bases at V and 5 bases at J; junction bases unmatched: 12. The DNA for the CDR3 is TGCAGCGATAACCCCAGCGGGGGGGTGAAAGATACGCAGTATTTT. Translated, it gives CSDNPSGGVKDTQYF.

This clonotype was counted ten times or more. V and J are TRBV7-6 and TRBJ1-5; 7 positions match TRBD1. With V trimmed by 1 base and J by 3 bases, 3 bases remained unmatched. CDR1 is SGHVS and CDR2 is FNYEAQ in the germline V gene. This CDR3 comprises 15 residues. In DNA form, the CDR3 reads TGTGCCAGCAGCTTAGGACAGGGTTACAATCAGCCCCAGCATTTT. Its translation: CASSLGQGYNQPQHF.